The sequence of this TCR beta chain was determined in a study of blood T cells in healthy people across ages. Together with a sample-barcoded 5' primer, a J-beta primer mix was included in a second PCR lasting roughly 6 to 12 cycles. Each CDR3 protein gets one entry after TCRdb re-called the 5' RACE reads with MiXCR. The profile shows around 800,000 distinct CDR3 sequences, about 26% of them singletons. Concerning this clonotype: Its antigen remains unknown.

Study observations and caveats: The long-lived group displayed more naive CD4+ cells, plus higher diversity, than the aged donors did.

This CDR3 is built from 13 residues. Germline values: CDR1 SGHRS, CDR2 YFSETQ. V was cut by 3 bases and J by 2 bases, with 8 bases left in between. The sample also formed part of further work on T cells of mothers and their children. That paper adds: Per 15 ul, 1.5 ug of RNA was used, with all extracted RNA going into cDNA synthesis.

The source is a boy between 10 and 17 years old in good health. The rearrangement uses TRBV5-1 and TRBJ1-1; no clear D gene. The sequencing input was blood. CDR3 amino acids: CASSSEGNTEAFF. CDR3 sequence (DNA): TGCGCCAGCAGCTCAGAGGGTAACACTGAAGCTTTCTTT.